This note documents a single T cell receptor beta chain sequence. The record originates from a study of blood T cell repertoires in COVID-19. Turning to the study itself: Sites across the United States, Italy and Spain contributed samples from acute and convalescent COVID-19. PBMCs, B-cell-depleted T cells, or T cells were the source of the cDNA or gDNA that made up the material.

In the original workflow: It was from reference gene primer amplification that nucleated cell counts were estimated. The protocol was immunoSEQ multiplex PCR, while the TCRdb copy is restricted to in-frame clones and leaves out a portion. Clone size and V and J calls were adopted from that table, with D and trimming inferred from the DNA. The sample lists about 250,000 clones, about four fifths occurring once. CDR3 length: 15 amino acids. Looked up from germline, CDR1 is DFQATT and CDR2 is SNEGSKA (reference sequence). V was clipped by 3 bases and J by 4 bases; unmatched bases: 7. The sequenced sample consisted of peripheral blood. The sequence came from a man aged 80 or over with acute or convalescent COVID-19. This chain joins TRBV20-1 and TRBJ1-5, with 9 bases matching TRBD1. CDR3 region: CSASPGQGLNQPQHF. CDR3 sequence (DNA): TGCAGTGCTAGTCCGGGACAGGGCCTTAATCAGCCCCAGCATTTT.